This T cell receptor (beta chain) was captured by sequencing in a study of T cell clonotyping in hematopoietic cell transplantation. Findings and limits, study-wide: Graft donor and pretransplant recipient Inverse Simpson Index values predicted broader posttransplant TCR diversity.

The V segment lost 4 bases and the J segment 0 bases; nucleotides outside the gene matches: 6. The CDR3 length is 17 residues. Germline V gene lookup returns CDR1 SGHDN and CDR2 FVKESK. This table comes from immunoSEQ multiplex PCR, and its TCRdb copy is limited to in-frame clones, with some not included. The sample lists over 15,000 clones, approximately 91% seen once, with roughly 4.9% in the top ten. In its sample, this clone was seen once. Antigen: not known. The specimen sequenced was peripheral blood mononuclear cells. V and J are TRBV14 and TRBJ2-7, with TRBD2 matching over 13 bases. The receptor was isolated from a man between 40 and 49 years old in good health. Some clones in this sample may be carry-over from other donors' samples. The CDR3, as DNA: TGTGCCAGCAGCCCCCGACTAGCGGGGGGTCGCTCCTACGAGCAGTACTTC. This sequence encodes CASSPRLAGGRSYEQYF.